This T cell receptor (beta chain) was retrieved from a study of cytomegalovirus exposure and HLA in healthy donors. Germline CDR1 MNHEY, CDR2 SVGAGI. V was shortened by 6 bases and J by 10 bases, with 15 bases between the two germline ends. The CDR3 has 12 amino acids. This PCR relied on a set of 60 Vbeta primers and 13 Jbeta primers. Only in-frame clones appear in the TCRdb table, and some are missing; sequencing was by immunoSEQ multiplex PCR. The repertoire holds 180,000 or so clones, with roughly 60% as singletons. The TCR originated in a man between 35 and 55 years old in good health and CMV-seronegative. The chain joins TRBV6-5 to TRBJ1-1; TRBD1 is a possible D gene (5 bases). Source material: PBMCs. The CDR3: CASRFPGGGAFF. In nucleotides, the CDR3 is TGTGCCAGCAGATTTCCCGGGGGGGGAGCTTTCTTT.